Each of the 29 T cell receptor beta chains below was sequenced from the same sample in a study of blood T cell repertoires in COVID-19. Using immunoSEQ multiplex PCR, the repertoire was profiled, and TCRdb retains in-frame clones only, with some absent. The sample lists around 50,000 clones, more than 75% seen once, with about 22% in the top ten. The sample consisted of peripheral blood. These TCRs come from a woman in her sixties or seventies with acute or convalescent COVID-19.

The chain is built from TRBV9 and TRBJ2-3, with 8 bases fitting TRBD1. The J segment lost 5 bases and the V segment lost 4 bases, leaving 12 bases of the junction unmatched. The CDR3 extends over 16 amino acids. Germline V lookup: CDR1 SGDLS, CDR2 YYNGEE. CDR3 nucleotides: TGTGCCAGCAGCCCCCCCGGACAGGGTGCTGAAGATACGCAGTATTTT. It codes for CASSPPGQGAEDTQYF.

The chain recombines TRBV27 with TRBJ2-6; D is possibly TRBD1 (5 bases). The germline V and J ends were trimmed by 5 bases and 2 bases, with 13 bases remaining between them. CDR3 length: 16 amino acids. Germline CDR1 and CDR2: MNHEY and SMNVEV (reference sequence). CDR3 bases: TGTGCCAGCAGTCCTACCCCGACAGCTGGGGCCAACGTCCTGACTTTC. This sequence encodes CASSPTPTAGANVLTF. The full variable domain, with the rest looked up from reference TRBV27 and TRBJ2-6, is EAQVTQNPRYLITVTGKKLTVTCSQNMNHEYMSWYRQDPGLGLRQIYYSMNVEVTDKGDVPEGYKVSRKEKRNFPLILESPSPNQTSLYFCASSPTPTAGANVLTFGAGSRLTVL.

V and J are TRBV6-1 and TRBJ2-3; TRBD2 might be the D (6 bases). Germline-derived CDR1 and CDR2 are MNHNS and SASEGT. The CDR3 length is 15 residues. The germline V and J ends were trimmed by 2 bases and 1 base, with 10 bases remaining between them. The CDR3: CASSEFGGGTDTQYF. CDR3 coding DNA: TGTGCCAGCAGTGAATTTGGCGGGGGCACAGATACGCAGTATTTT.

In this sample, this clone turned up a few times. This chain connects TRBV6-1 to TRBJ1-4; no clear D gene. V gave up 2 bases and J gave up 2 bases, with 9 bases separating them. The CDR3 is 15 residues long. CDR1 and CDR2 (germline): MNHNS, SASEGT. CDR3 residues: CASSESQATNEKLFF. For the CDR3, the DNA is TGTGCCAGCAGTGAATCCCAAGCTACTAATGAAAAACTGTTTTTT.

The V gene is TRBV9, the J gene TRBJ1-1; possibly TRBD1 for D (5 bases). From germline, CDR1 is SGDLS and CDR2 YYNGEE. Trimming took off 4 bases at V and 3 bases at J, with 13 bases between the two ends. CDR3 size: 14 residues. CDR3 sequence: CASSLWDSDTEAFF. The CDR3 nucleotides read TGTGCCAGCAGCCTATGGGACTCGGACACTGAAGCTTTCTTT.

The V and J genes are TRBV19 and TRBJ2-3, with D maybe TRBD1 (5 bases). The V end lost 7 bases, the J end lost 2 bases, and 16 bases lay between the germline ends. CDR3 length: 15 residues. CDR1 is LNHDA, CDR2 SQIVND, per germline (reference sequence). The CDR3 DNA sequence: TGTGCCAGTACCGACCAGGGAAAATACACAGATACGCAGTATTTT. Encoded protein: CASTDQGKYTDTQYF.

This chain connects TRBV6-5 to TRBJ1-1; 7 nucleotides match TRBD1. Germline lookup yields CDR1 MNHEY and CDR2 SVGAGI. With V trimmed by 8 bases and J by 4 bases, 7 bases remained unmatched. The CDR3 is 13 residues long. The CDR3 region has the DNA TGTGCCAGCGAGAACAGGGGATCCACTGAAGCTTTCTTT. Amino acids: CASENRGSTEAFF.

CDR3: CASRPRDRVLNEQFF. DNA for the CDR3: TGTGCCAGCAGACCTCGGGACAGGGTGCTTAATGAGCAGTTCTTC. The chain combines TRBV5-8 with TRBJ2-1, with TRBD1 identical over 9 bases. Germline V gene lookup returns CDR1 SGHTS and CDR2 YDEGEE. This CDR3 is 15 amino acids long. After removal of 5 bases from V and 7 bases from J, the junction contained 10 bases not matched to a gene.

The chain employs TRBV10-1 and TRBJ2-1; 11 nucleotides match TRBD2. The V gene's germline CDR1 is WNHNN and CDR2 SYGVQD (reference sequence). The junction had 12 bases not matched to a gene; V was cut back by 8 bases and J by 6 bases. The CDR3 covers 16 residues. The CDR3 reads CASQESLAGGTNEQFF. The CDR3 coding sequence is TGCGCCAGCCAGGAGTCCCTAGCGGGGGGTACCAATGAGCAGTTCTTC.

The chain carries TRBV27 and TRBJ1-3; 7 nucleotides align to TRBD1. Germline V lookup: CDR1 MNHEY, CDR2 SMNVEV (reference sequence). CDR3 length: 14 amino acids. Trimming removed 5 bases from V and 2 bases from J; junction bases left unmatched: 3. The CDR3 protein is CASSERGPGNTIYF. The CDR3 DNA follows: TGTGCCAGCAGTGAAAGGGGGCCTGGAAACACCATATATTTT.

The chain uses TRBV5-1 and TRBJ1-2; tentative D call: TRBD1 (5 bases). The CDR3 covers 12 residues. Trimming shortened V by 0 bases and J by 8 bases, and 8 bases separated the two germline ends. CDR1 and CDR2 (germline): SGHRS, YFSETQ. The CDR3 nucleotides read TGCGCCAGCAGCTTGGCAGGACAAGGCTACACCTTC. Its protein product is CASSLAGQGYTF.

V usage is TRBV19 and J usage is TRBJ2-7, with 9 bases aligning to TRBD1. V lost 5 bases and J lost 4; bases outside the gene matches: 9. The length of the CDR3 is 15 residues. Germline CDR1 and CDR2: LNHDA and SQIVND (reference sequence). The CDR3 coding sequence is TGTGCCAGTAGTGCGGCTTACAGGGGGCGGTACGAGCAGTACTTC. Protein sequence: CASSAAYRGRYEQYF.

This sequence joins TRBV6-5 and TRBJ2-2; tentative D call: TRBD1 (5 bases). The germline V and J ends were trimmed by 8 bases and 5 bases, with 15 bases remaining between them. This CDR3 has 14 amino acids. CDR1 MNHEY and CDR2 SVGAGI come from the germline V gene. The CDR3 region has the DNA TGTGCCAGCCGGACATTCCGGCGAACCGGGGAGCTGTTTTTT. Translating gives CASRTFRRTGELFF.

The chain has TRBV21-1 and TRBJ1-3. TRBV21-1 is flagged as a pseudogene. The CDR3 is 15 residues long. The CDR3 bases are TGTGCCAGCAGCACGAGGAACACGGCAGCCTGCACCATATATTTT. Encoded protein: CASSTRNTAACTIYF.

The chain recombines TRBV5-6 with TRBJ1-6, with D unclear. Trimming removed 4 bases at V and 0 bases at J, with 11 bases between. The CDR3 extends over 16 amino acids. Germline assignment: CDR1 SGHDT and CDR2 YYEEEE. The CDR3 spells CASSRIRSSYNSPLHF. CDR3 coding DNA: TGTGCCAGCAGCCGCATCCGGAGCTCCTATAATTCACCCCTCCACTTT.

The V gene is TRBV7-3, the J gene TRBJ2-2, with 8 positions matching TRBD1. CDR1 is SGHTA, CDR2 FQGTGA, per germline. Unmatched junction bases numbered 8, after V lost 5 bases and J lost 6 bases. The CDR3 has 15 amino acids. The CDR3 sequence is CASSPQGASAGELFF. For the CDR3, the DNA is TGTGCCAGCAGCCCGCAGGGGGCGAGTGCCGGGGAGCTGTTTTTT.

This clone was detected a few times. The chain couples TRBV7-8 to TRBJ1-5; the D gene is possibly TRBD1 (5 bases). Looked up from germline, CDR1 is SGHVS and CDR2 is FQNEAQ. This CDR3 spans 18 amino acids. V lost 5 bases, J lost 0 bases, and 20 bases lay in between. The CDR3 loop is CASSPRHGDYYSNQPQHF. The CDR3, as DNA: TGTGCCAGCAGCCCCCGACACGGGGACTATTATAGCAATCAGCCCCAGCATTTT.

The chain joins TRBV4-2 to TRBJ2-2; 8 bases are shared with TRBD2. Germline assignment: CDR1 LGHNA and CDR2 YNFKEQ. This CDR3 is 16 amino acids long. The V segment lost 4 bases and the J segment 4 bases; nucleotides outside the gene matches: 8. The chain's CDR3 is CASSLERGRGTGELFF. The CDR3 region has the DNA TGTGCCAGCAGCCTAGAGCGGGGGCGGGGCACCGGGGAGCTGTTTTTT.

This clone showed up just a few times. Other DNA sequences in this specimen translate into the identical CDR3. The chain is built from TRBV27 and TRBJ2-2, with 7 nucleotides matching TRBD1. CDR1 and CDR2 from the germline V gene are MNHEY and SMNVEV (reference sequence). V was clipped by 2 bases and J by 4 bases; unmatched bases: 1. The CDR3 has 14 residues. The CDR3 DNA sequence: TGTGCCAGCAGTTTAACAGGGGCCACCGGGGAGCTGTTTTTT. It encodes CASSLTGATGELFF.

V and J are TRBV10-1 and TRBJ2-7; tentatively, D is TRBD1 (5 bases). This CDR3 is built from 16 residues. V was pared by 0 bases and J by 4 bases, with 16 bases between. The V gene's germline CDR1 is WNHNN and CDR2 SYGVQD (reference sequence). The CDR3: CASSESTVQGRYEQYF. The CDR3 bases are TGCGCCAGCAGTGAGTCGACGGTTCAGGGAAGATACGAGCAGTACTTC.

The chain joins TRBV18 to TRBJ1-5, with 7 bases identical to TRBD1. The V gene's germline CDR1 is KGHSH and CDR2 LQKENI. V lost 1 base to trimming and J lost 5 bases; unmatched junction nucleotides: 2. The CDR3 has 14 amino acids. This chain's CDR3 is CASSPLTGDQPQHF. As DNA, the CDR3 is TGTGCCAGCTCACCACTTACAGGGGATCAGCCCCAGCATTTT.

The rearrangement joins TRBV10-1 to TRBJ2-3; the D gene is possibly TRBD2 (6 bases). This CDR3 comprises 16 residues. Trimming pared 3 bases from V and 1 base from J, leaving 14 bases between. Germline V lookup: CDR1 WNHNN, CDR2 SYGVQD (reference sequence). CDR3 nucleotides: TGCGCCAGCAGTGAACGGGGGAGAGGAGGCACAGATACGCAGTATTTT. This translates into CASSERGRGGTDTQYF.

The rearrangement uses TRBV5-5 and TRBJ1-1; D remains unclear. Trimming removed 5 bases from V and 7 bases from J, with 21 bases in between. Per germline, CDR1 SGHKS and CDR2 YYEKEE (reference sequence). The CDR3 spans 15 residues. CDR3 coding DNA: TGTGCCAGCAGGCGGTTGGTTGGAAGAGACCTTGAAGCTTTCTTT. Translating gives CASRRLVGRDLEAFF.

The chain joins TRBV29-1 to TRBJ1-2; D might be TRBD1 (6 bases). V lost 6 bases and J lost 8, with 25 bases in between. This CDR3 comprises 15 residues. Germline V lookup: CDR1 SQVTM, CDR2 ANQGSEA. This CDR3 is CSVPETERQALGYTF. DNA of the CDR3: TGCAGCGTCCCCGAAACCGAACGACAGGCTCTCGGCTACACCTTC.

The chain is built from TRBV11-2 and TRBJ1-4, with D unresolved. The CDR3 consists of 14 residues. The V and J ends lost 3 bases and 4 bases respectively, with 9 bases between them. Germline V gene sequence: CDR1 SGHAT, CDR2 FQNNGV. The CDR3 sequence: CASSLGGFNEKLFF. The CDR3 nucleotides read TGTGCCAGCAGCTTGGGAGGCTTTAATGAAAAACTGTTTTTT.

The chain couples TRBV5-1 to TRBJ2-5, with TRBD1 identical over 8 bases. The length of the CDR3 is 14 residues. CDR1 and CDR2 from the germline V gene are SGHRS and YFSETQ. The trim removed 4 bases at V and 3 bases at J, leaving 5 bases unmatched. The CDR3 reads CASSAPDREETQYF. DNA for the CDR3: TGCGCCAGCAGCGCACCGGACAGGGAAGAGACCCAGTACTTC.

The CDR3 bases are TGTGCCAGCAGCCAAGATAGGGCGAGGGCCCTCTCTGGAAACACCATATATTTT. Protein: CASSQDRARALSGNTIYF. The rearrangement uses TRBV4-2 and TRBJ1-3; no definite D call. The V and J ends lost 0 bases and 0 bases respectively, with 15 bases between them. The CDR3 runs 18 residues. Germline CDR1 reads LGHNA; CDR2 reads YNFKEQ.

This clone was seen a few times. The chain is built from TRBV6-5 and TRBJ2-3; D gene unclear. V was cut by 5 bases and J by 2 bases, with 2 bases left in between. CDR1 is MNHEY, CDR2 SVGAGI, per germline. The CDR3 consists of 11 residues. The CDR3 loop reads CASSLTDTQYF. CDR3 DNA: TGTGCCAGCAGTCTCACAGATACGCAGTATTTT.

This rearrangement joins TRBV2 to TRBJ1-1; 9 bases are a match to TRBD1. In germline, CDR1 is SNHLY, CDR2 FYNNEI. The length of the CDR3 is 15 residues. V shed 6 bases and J 5 bases; nucleotides not matched to a gene: 10. As DNA, the CDR3 is TGTGCCAGCAGGTCTGGGGACAGGGACGTTACTGAAGCTTTCTTT. It translates to CASRSGDRDVTEAFF.